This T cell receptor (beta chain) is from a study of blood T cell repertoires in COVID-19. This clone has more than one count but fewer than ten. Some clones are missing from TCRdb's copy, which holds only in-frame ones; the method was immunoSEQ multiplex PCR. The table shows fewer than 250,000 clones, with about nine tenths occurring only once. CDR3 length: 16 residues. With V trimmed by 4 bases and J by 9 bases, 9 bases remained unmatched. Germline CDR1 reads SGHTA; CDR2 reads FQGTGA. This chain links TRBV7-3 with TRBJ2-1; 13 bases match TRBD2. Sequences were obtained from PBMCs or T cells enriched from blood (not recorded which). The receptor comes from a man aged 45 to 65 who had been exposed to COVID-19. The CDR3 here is CASSSPGLAGLGEQFF. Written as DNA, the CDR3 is TGTGCCAGCAGCTCCCCGGGACTAGCGGGACTCGGTGAGCAGTTCTTC.